Presented here are 21 T cell receptor beta chains from one specimen sequenced in a study of blood T cells in healthy people across ages. Then a second PCR, running roughly 7 to 11 cycles, was carried out with a sample-barcoded 5' primer and a J-beta primer mix. TCRdb ran MiXCR on the 5' RACE reads and lists one entry per CDR3 protein. In the table there are around 800,000 distinct CDR3 sequences, around 68% of which are singletons. Source material: blood. All receptors come from a man aged 25 to 40 in good health.

A few counts support this clonotype. The chain carries TRBV6-6 and TRBJ2-5; a possible D gene is TRBD2 (6 bases). The germline V gene encodes CDR1 MNHNY and CDR2 SVGAGI (reference sequence). The V and J ends lost 2 bases and 5 bases respectively, with 12 bases between them. CDR3 length equals 14 residues. This CDR3 is CASSYGVAVETQYF. Here the CDR3 DNA reads TGTGCCAGCAGTTACGGTGTAGCGGTGGAGACCCAGTACTTC.

The chain uses TRBV11-1 and TRBJ1-6; TRBD1 might be the D (5 bases). The V end was cut by 5 bases, the J end by 6 bases, with 17 bases between. In germline, CDR1 is SGHAT, CDR2 FQDESV (reference sequence). This CDR3 spans 16 amino acids. In DNA form, the CDR3 reads TGTGCCAGCAGCCCTAGACCGGGACTGAGTAATTCACCCCTCCACTTT. Translation gives CASSPRPGLSNSPLHF.

For this clonotype: This may be a read error, as it is one base from a much larger clone. The V gene is TRBV7-9, the J gene TRBJ1-2; 9 bases match TRBD1. V dropped 5 bases and J dropped 7; count of bases not matched to a gene: 5. The CDR3 length is 13 residues. In germline, CDR1 is SEHNR, CDR2 FQNEAQ (reference sequence). The CDR3 is CASSLTGGGGYTF. The CDR3 bases are TGTGCCAGCAGCCTGACAGGGGGAGGTGGCTACACCTTC.

For the CDR3, the DNA is TGCAGTGCTACCACGACGGAAAAACTGTTTTTT. Its protein product is CSATTTEKLFF. The chain joins TRBV20-1 to TRBJ1-4; D gene uncertain. The CDR3 covers 11 residues. Germline loops: CDR1 DFQATT, CDR2 SNEGSKA (reference sequence). V lost 4 bases, J lost 8 bases, and 8 bases lay in between.

This clonotype appeared a few times. The chain combines TRBV20-1 with TRBJ2-1; D is perhaps TRBD1 or TRBD2 (5 bases each). CDR3 size: 16 residues. Germline CDR1 reads DFQATT; CDR2 reads SNEGSKA (reference sequence). With 5 bases removed from V and 0 bases from J, the gap between germline ends came to 17 bases. The CDR3 coding sequence is TGCAGTGCTCTAGCCCCCGGGACCGGCTCCTACAATGAGCAGTTCTTC. Amino acid sequence: CSALAPGTGSYNEQFF.

CDR3 amino acids: CASSQDWKQGLDNEQFF. DNA for the CDR3: TGCGCCAGCAGCCAAGATTGGAAACAGGGGCTTGACAATGAGCAGTTCTTC. The chain links TRBV4-3 to TRBJ2-1; 7 nucleotides agree with TRBD1. CDR3 length equals 17 residues. V lost 0 bases, J lost 5 bases, and 10 bases stayed unmatched. Germline V gives CDR1 LGHNA, CDR2 YSLEER.

The V gene is TRBV20-1, the J gene TRBJ2-1, with D tentatively TRBD2 (5 bases). Germline-derived CDR1 and CDR2 are DFQATT and SNEGSKA (reference sequence). The CDR3 is made up of 14 amino acids. Trimming removed 0 bases at V and 9 bases at J, with 15 bases between. CDR3 sequence reads: CSARDPSFRSEQFF. CDR3 bases: TGCAGTGCTAGAGATCCTAGCTTTAGAAGTGAGCAGTTCTTC.

V usage is TRBV7-2 and J usage is TRBJ2-5; 8 bases line up with TRBD2. From germline, CDR1 is SGHTA and CDR2 FQGNSA. The CDR3 totals 16 residues. With 2 bases clipped from V and 1 base from J, the junction kept 6 bases outside the gene matches. CDR3 nucleotide sequence: TGTGCCAGCAGCTTAAGGCCGGGGGGGACCCAAGAGACCCAGTACTTC. Translated, it gives CASSLRPGGTQETQYF.

This chain joins TRBV5-1 and TRBJ2-5; a possible D gene is TRBD1 (8 bases). Germline V gene sequence: CDR1 SGHRS, CDR2 YFSETQ. V was clipped by 6 bases and J by 2 bases, with 14 bases between them. The CDR3 is 14 amino acids. In DNA, the CDR3 is TGCGCCAGCAACAGGGGGGGGCCGCAAGAGACCCAGTACTTC. This codes for CASNRGGPQETQYF.

The J gene is TRBJ2-5, the V gene TRBV29-1, with D possibly being TRBD2 (6 bases). CDR1 is SQVTM and CDR2 is ANQGSEA in the germline V gene. This CDR3 has 13 residues. Trimming shortened V by 4 bases and J by 3 bases, and 12 bases separated the two germline ends. CDR3 sequence reads: CSVAGVNEETQYF. In nucleotides, the CDR3 is TGCAGCGTTGCGGGGGTCAACGAAGAGACCCAGTACTTC.

This clonotype was picked up a small number of times. This chain connects TRBV29-1 to TRBJ2-1; 8 bases match TRBD1. From germline, CDR1 is SQVTM and CDR2 ANQGSEA. This CDR3 has 12 residues. CDR3: CGAIPPGTGKFF. DNA for the CDR3: TGCGGAGCGATACCCCCGGGGACAGGAAAGTTCTTC.

Comment on this clonotype: An end of the junction differs from the germline gene, which may be a read error. This chain uses TRBV28 with TRBJ1-2; D not resolved. Germline V gene sequence: CDR1 MDHEN, CDR2 SYDVKM. The CDR3 spans 14 residues. The CDR3 nucleotides are TGTGCCGGCAGTTACAGTGACACAAACTATGGCTACACCTTC. Residues: CAGSYSDTNYGYTF.

This rearrangement joins TRBV7-2 to TRBJ2-1, with 7 bases fitting TRBD2. The J segment lost 10 bases and the V segment lost 6 bases, leaving 15 bases of the junction unmatched. Looked up from germline, CDR1 is SGHTA and CDR2 is FQGNSA. The CDR3 extends over 15 amino acids. CDR3 nucleotide sequence: TGTGCCAGCAGTTCAACGGGGGGTCTCTCCTACGAGCAGTTCTTC. Amino acid sequence: CASSSTGGLSYEQFF.

This clonotype was picked up a small number of times. The chain has TRBV12-3 or TRBV12-4 and TRBJ1-2; a possible D gene is TRBD1 (6 bases). The CDR3 spans 15 residues. V was trimmed by 3 bases and J by 5 bases, leaving 16 bases between them. DNA of the CDR3: TGTGCCAGCAGTTTTGGGGGCGGAGGAAGATATGGCTACACCTTC. It is translated as CASSFGGGGRYGYTF.

The rearrangement links TRBV29-1 to TRBJ2-2; D is perhaps TRBD1 (6 bases). CDR1 is SQVTM and CDR2 is ANQGSEA in the germline V gene. Trimming took off 4 bases at V and 0 bases at J, with 12 bases between the two ends. The CDR3 runs 15 residues. CDR3 sequence (DNA): TGCAGCGTTGCTTTAGGGACACCGAACACCGGGGAGCTGTTTTTT. This encodes CSVALGTPNTGELFF.

The genes are TRBV4-3 and TRBJ2-3; 9 nucleotides agree with TRBD2. This CDR3 comprises 17 residues. Losses at the gene ends were 0 bases for V and 4 bases for J; bases not matched to a gene: 8. CDR1 and CDR2 (germline): LGHNA, YSLEER. As DNA, the CDR3 is TGCGCCAGCAGCCAAGATAGAAGCGGGGGGTTTGCAGATACGCAGTATTTT. Its translation: CASSQDRSGGFADTQYF.

This rearrangement joins TRBV6-2 or TRBV6-3 to TRBJ2-7; TRBD2 matches at 8 bases. Gene TRBJ2-5 matches the end of the DNA better, so the J call may be wrong. The germline gives CDR1 MNHEY, CDR2 SVGEGT. CDR3 length equals 16 residues. In DNA, the CDR3 is TGTGCCAGCAGTTTGTTTCAGCGGGGGACGGAAGAGACCCAGTACTTC. Translated, it gives CASSLFQRGTEETQYF.

The chain recombines TRBV7-9 with TRBJ2-7, with D hard to call. The closer fit of TRBJ2-1 to the DNA end suggests the J call may be wrong. Germline-derived CDR1 and CDR2 are SEHNR and FQNEAQ (reference sequence). This CDR3 contains 12 residues. The CDR3 protein is CASSPLGHEQFF. In DNA form, the CDR3 reads TGTGCCAGCAGCCCCCTCGGCCATGAGCAGTTCTTC.

V and J are TRBV12-3 or TRBV12-4 and TRBJ2-3; D unclear. V lost 7 bases to trimming and J lost 11 bases, with 22 bases between them. This CDR3 region has 14 residues. The CDR3 DNA sequence: TGTGCCAGCAAGAGGAGAGTGACCACAGATGTGCAGTATTTT. This gives the protein CASKRRVTTDVQYF.

V usage is TRBV9 and J usage is TRBJ2-5; D might be TRBD1 or TRBD2, each matching 6 bases. With 4 bases removed from V and 1 base from J, the gap between germline ends came to 17 bases. The CDR3 extends over 16 amino acids. CDR1 SGDLS and CDR2 YYNGEE come from the germline V gene. The CDR3 coding sequence is TGTGCCAGCAGCCCCAGTGGAGGGGGGTCCCAAGAGACCCAGTACTTC. Amino acid sequence: CASSPSGGGSQETQYF.

The chain has TRBV27 and TRBJ2-3; D could derive from TRBD1 or TRBD2 (5 bases each). V lost 0 bases and J 8 bases, leaving 18 bases between the germline ends. The germline V gene encodes CDR1 MNHEY and CDR2 SMNVEV (reference sequence). The CDR3 is made up of 16 amino acids. This CDR3 reads CASSLSPGLQGVTQYF. DNA for the CDR3: TGTGCCAGCAGTTTATCGCCGGGGCTGCAAGGGGTTACGCAGTATTTT.